The 7 T cell receptor beta chains listed next were all sequenced from one sample in a study of blood T cell repertoires in COVID-19. Assay: immunoSEQ multiplex PCR; the TCRdb copy retains only in-frame clones and omits some. Of fewer than 200,000 clones in the sample, under 95% were seen once. The sample comprised peripheral blood. All receptors derive from a man in his late teens or twenties with COVID-19, enrolled during active disease.

This clone was counted between two and nine times. The chain is built from TRBV7-2 and TRBJ2-7; 7 positions match TRBD1. The junction had 3 bases not matched to a gene; V was cut back by 1 base and J by 3 bases. CDR3 length: 14 amino acids. Germline V gives CDR1 SGHTA, CDR2 FQGNSA. The chain's CDR3 is CASSLDRGGYEQYF. CDR3 bases: TGTGCCAGCAGCTTAGACAGGGGCGGCTACGAGCAGTACTTC.

This clone was seen once. The J gene is TRBJ2-3, the V gene TRBV7-2; D unclear. The germline V and J ends were trimmed by 5 bases and 5 bases, with 14 bases remaining between them. The CDR3 sequence is 14 residues long. CDR1 is SGHTA and CDR2 is FQGNSA in the germline V gene. In DNA, the CDR3 is TGTGCCAGCAGCCCCCATTCACCGAGAGATACGCAGTATTTT. Translating it yields CASSPHSPRDTQYF.

This clone is a singleton in its sample. CDR3: CASSPGTILYNEQFF. CDR3 sequence (DNA): TGTGCCAGCAGCCCCGGGACTATCTTATACAATGAGCAGTTCTTC. The rearrangement uses TRBV6-5 and TRBJ2-1, with 7 bases that match TRBD2. The V and J ends lost 6 bases and 4 bases, in that order; junction bases with no gene match: 9. From germline, CDR1 is MNHEY and CDR2 SVGAGI. The CDR3 spans 15 residues.

This clone was seen just once. J is TRBJ2-2 and V is TRBV24-1; 11 bases match TRBD2. Trimming removed 4 bases from V and 6 bases from J; junction bases left unmatched: 9. The CDR3 has 17 amino acids. Germline assignment: CDR1 KGHDR and CDR2 SFDVKD. In nucleotides, the CDR3 is TGTGCCACCAGTGACCTAACTAGCGGGAGCGGGCCCGGGGAGCTGTTTTTT. Its protein is CATSDLTSGSGPGELFF.

Regarding this clone: The junction departs from germline at one end; a sequencing error may be responsible. This chain joins TRBV28 and TRBJ1-4; tentative D call: TRBD1 (5 bases). Germline V gene data show CDR1 as MDHEN and CDR2 as SYDVKM. CDR3 length: 14 amino acids. DNA for the CDR3: TGTGCCAGCAGTTGGGCAGGGACTAATGAAAAACTGCTTTTT. As protein: CASSWAGTNEKLLF.

This chain joins TRBV7-2 and TRBJ2-1; possible D gene TRBD1, 5 bases. The germline V gene encodes CDR1 SGHTA and CDR2 FQGNSA. Trimming took 6 bases from V and 9 from J, leaving 12 bases between them. This CDR3 contains 12 residues. This CDR3 reads CASSPQGTEQFF. The CDR3 nucleotides are TGTGCCAGCAGTCCTCAGGGTACTGAGCAGTTCTTC.

This chain joins TRBV5-1 and TRBJ1-1; D is unclear. The CDR3 length is 14 residues. The V and J ends lost 0 bases and 4 bases respectively, with 10 bases between them. Germline CDR1 is SGHRS and CDR2 is YFSETQ. CDR3 coding DNA: TGCGCCAGCAGCTTGGAGCGGATTGGCACTGAAGCTTTCTTT. Its translation: CASSLERIGTEAFF.